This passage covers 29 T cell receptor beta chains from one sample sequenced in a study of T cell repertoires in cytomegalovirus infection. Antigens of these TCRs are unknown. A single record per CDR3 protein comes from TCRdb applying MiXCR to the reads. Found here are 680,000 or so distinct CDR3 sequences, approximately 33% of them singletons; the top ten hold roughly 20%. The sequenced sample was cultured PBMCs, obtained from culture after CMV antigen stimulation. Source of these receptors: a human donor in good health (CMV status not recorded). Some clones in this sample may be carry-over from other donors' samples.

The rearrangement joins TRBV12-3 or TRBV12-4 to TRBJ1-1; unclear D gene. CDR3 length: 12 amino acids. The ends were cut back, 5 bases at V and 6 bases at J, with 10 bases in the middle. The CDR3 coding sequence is TGTGCCAGCAGTCGGGCCACCCCTGAAGCTTTCTTT. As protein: CASSRATPEAFF.

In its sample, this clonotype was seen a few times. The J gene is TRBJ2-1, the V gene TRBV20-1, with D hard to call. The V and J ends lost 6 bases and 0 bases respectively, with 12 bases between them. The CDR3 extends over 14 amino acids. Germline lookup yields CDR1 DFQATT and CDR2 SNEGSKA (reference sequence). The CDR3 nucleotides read TGCAGTGCCAAGACGGGTAGCTCCTACAATGAGCAGTTCTTC. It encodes CSAKTGSSYNEQFF.

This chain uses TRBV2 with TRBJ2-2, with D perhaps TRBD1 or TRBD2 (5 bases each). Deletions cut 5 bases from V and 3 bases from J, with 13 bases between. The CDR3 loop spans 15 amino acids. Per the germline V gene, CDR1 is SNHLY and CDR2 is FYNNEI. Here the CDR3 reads CASSPRQGDTGELFF. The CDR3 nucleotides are TGTGCCAGCAGTCCTCGGCAGGGAGACACCGGGGAGCTGTTTTTT.

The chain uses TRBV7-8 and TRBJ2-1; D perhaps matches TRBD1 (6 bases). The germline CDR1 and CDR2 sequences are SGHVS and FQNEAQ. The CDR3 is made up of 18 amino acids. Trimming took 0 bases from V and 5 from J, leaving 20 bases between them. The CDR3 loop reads CASSLARGAFRTDNEQFF. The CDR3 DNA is TGTGCCAGCAGCTTAGCCAGGGGTGCGTTTAGAACCGACAATGAGCAGTTCTTC.

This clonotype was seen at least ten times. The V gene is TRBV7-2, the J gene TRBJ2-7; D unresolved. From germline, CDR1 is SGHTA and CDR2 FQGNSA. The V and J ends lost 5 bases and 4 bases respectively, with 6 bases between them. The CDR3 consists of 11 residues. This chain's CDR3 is CASSTSYEQYF. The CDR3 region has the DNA TGTGCCAGCAGCACGAGTTACGAGCAGTACTTC.

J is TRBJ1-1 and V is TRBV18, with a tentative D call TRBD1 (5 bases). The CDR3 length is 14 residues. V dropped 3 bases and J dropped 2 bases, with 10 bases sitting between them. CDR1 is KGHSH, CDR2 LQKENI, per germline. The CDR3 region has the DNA TGTGCCAGCTCACCGTTCGGGGGTAACACTGAAGCTTTCTTT. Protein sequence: CASSPFGGNTEAFF.

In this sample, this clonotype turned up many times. CDR3 residues: CASSQDRRTTDTQYF. In nucleotides, the CDR3 is TGTGCCAGCAGCCAAGATCGGCGGACCACAGATACGCAGTATTTT. The V gene is TRBV4-2, the J gene TRBJ2-3; D remains ambiguous. The germline CDR1 and CDR2 sequences are LGHNA and YNFKEQ. The CDR3 loop spans 15 amino acids. With 0 bases removed from V and 2 bases from J, the gap between germline ends came to 9 bases.

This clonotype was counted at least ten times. The CDR3, as DNA: TGTGCCAGCAGCGCCCACGGGGGTTTATCCTACGAGCAGTACTTC. This translates into CASSAHGGLSYEQYF. J is TRBJ2-7 and V is TRBV9; D may be TRBD2 (6 bases). Germline loops: CDR1 SGDLS, CDR2 YYNGEE. The V gene lost 3 bases and the J gene lost 1 base, with 14 bases spanning the gap. The CDR3 sequence is 15 residues long.

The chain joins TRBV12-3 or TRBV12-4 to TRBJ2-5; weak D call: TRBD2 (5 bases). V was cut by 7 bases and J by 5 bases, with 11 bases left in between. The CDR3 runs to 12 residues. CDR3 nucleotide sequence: TGTGCCAGCAAAGAGGGCGGGGAGACCCAGTACTTC. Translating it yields CASKEGGETQYF.

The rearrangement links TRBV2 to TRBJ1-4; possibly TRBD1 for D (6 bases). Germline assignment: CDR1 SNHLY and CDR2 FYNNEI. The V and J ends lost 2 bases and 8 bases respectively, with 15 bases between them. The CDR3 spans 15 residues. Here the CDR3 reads CASSETGTRREKLFF. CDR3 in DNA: TGTGCCAGCAGTGAAACCGGGACAAGGAGAGAAAAACTGTTTTTT.

The DNA of the CDR3 is TGTGCCAGCAGCCCCACTTTAGGAGGCCCCTACAATGAGCAGTTCTTC. This encodes CASSPTLGGPYNEQFF. The chain is built from TRBV5-6 and TRBJ2-1, with TRBD2 as a possible D gene (5 bases). Germline V CDR1 and CDR2: SGHDT, YYEEEE. This CDR3 comprises 16 residues. The V end was cut by 4 bases, the J end by 2 bases, with 16 bases between.

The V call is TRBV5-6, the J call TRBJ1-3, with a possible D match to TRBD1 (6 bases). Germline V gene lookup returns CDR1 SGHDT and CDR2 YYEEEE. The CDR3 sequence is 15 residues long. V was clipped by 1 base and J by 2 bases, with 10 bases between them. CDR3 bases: TGTGCCAGCAGCTTGACCACAGGGACTGGAAACACCATATATTTT. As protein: CASSLTTGTGNTIYF.

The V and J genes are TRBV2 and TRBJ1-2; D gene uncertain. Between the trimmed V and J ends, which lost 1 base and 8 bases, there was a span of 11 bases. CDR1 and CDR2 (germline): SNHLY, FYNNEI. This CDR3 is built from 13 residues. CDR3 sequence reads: CASSEGEYGGYTF. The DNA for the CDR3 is TGTGCCAGCAGTGAAGGGGAATACGGAGGCTACACCTTC.

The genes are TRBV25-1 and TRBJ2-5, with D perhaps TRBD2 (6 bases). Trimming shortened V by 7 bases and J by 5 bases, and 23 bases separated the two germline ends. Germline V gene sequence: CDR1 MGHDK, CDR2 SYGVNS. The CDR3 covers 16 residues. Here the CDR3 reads CASTKYTGGSLETQYF. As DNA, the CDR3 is TGTGCCAGCACAAAATACACCGGGGGAAGCTTGGAGACCCAGTACTTC.

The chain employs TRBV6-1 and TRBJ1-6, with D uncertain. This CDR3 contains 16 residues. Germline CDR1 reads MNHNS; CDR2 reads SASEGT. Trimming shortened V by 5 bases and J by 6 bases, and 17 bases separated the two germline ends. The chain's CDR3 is CASSTEPGLGNSPLHF. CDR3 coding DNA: TGTGCCAGCAGTACTGAACCGGGCTTGGGTAATTCACCCCTCCACTTT.

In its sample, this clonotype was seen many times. The chain's CDR3 is CASSEYPGQAYIQYF. Written as DNA, the CDR3 is TGCGCCAGCAGTGAGTACCCGGGACAGGCTTACATTCAGTACTTC. The V and J genes are TRBV10-2 and TRBJ2-4, with 8 bases lining up with TRBD1. Losses at the gene ends were 1 base for V and 8 bases for J; bases not matched to a gene: 7. The CDR3 is 15 residues long. CDR1 is WSHSY and CDR2 is SAAADI in the germline V gene.

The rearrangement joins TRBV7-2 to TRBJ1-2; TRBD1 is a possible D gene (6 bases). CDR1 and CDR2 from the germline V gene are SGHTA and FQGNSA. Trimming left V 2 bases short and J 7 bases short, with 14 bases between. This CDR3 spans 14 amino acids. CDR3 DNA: TGTGCCAGCAGCTTATTGCTTTGGACAGCTGGCTACACCTTC. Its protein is CASSLLLWTAGYTF.

CDR3 sequence: CASSQDWSTDTQYF. The CDR3 DNA sequence: TGTGCCAGCAGCCAAGATTGGAGCACAGATACGCAGTATTTT. The chain carries TRBV14 and TRBJ2-3; D is undetermined. Per germline, CDR1 SGHDN and CDR2 FVKESK. This CDR3 spans 14 amino acids. The ends were cut back, 0 bases at V and 0 bases at J, with 4 bases in the middle.

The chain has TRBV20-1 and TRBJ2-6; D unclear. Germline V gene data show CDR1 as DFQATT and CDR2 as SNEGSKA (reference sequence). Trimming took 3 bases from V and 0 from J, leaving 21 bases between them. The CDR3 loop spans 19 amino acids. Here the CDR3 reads CSASLAHGDLFSGANVLTF. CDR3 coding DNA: TGCAGTGCTAGTTTGGCACACGGCGACCTTTTCTCTGGGGCCAACGTCCTGACTTTC.

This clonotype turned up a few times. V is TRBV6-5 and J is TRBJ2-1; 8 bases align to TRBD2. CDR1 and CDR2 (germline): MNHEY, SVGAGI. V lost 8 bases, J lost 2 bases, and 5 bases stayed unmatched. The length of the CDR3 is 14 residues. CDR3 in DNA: TGTGCCAGCTGGCGGGGGGATACCTACAATGAGCAGTTCTTC. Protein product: CASWRGDTYNEQFF.

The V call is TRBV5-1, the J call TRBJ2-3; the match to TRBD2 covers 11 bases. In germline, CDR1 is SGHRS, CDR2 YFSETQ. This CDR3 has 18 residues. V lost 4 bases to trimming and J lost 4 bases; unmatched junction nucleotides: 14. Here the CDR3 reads CASSPTHSSGGIADTQYF. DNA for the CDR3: TGCGCCAGCAGCCCTACCCATTCTAGCGGGGGGATCGCAGATACGCAGTATTTT.

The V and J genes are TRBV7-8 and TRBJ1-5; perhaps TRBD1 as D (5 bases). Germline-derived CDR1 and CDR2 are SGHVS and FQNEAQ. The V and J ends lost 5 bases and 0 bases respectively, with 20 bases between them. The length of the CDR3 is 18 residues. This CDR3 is CASSPGGRTSYSNQPQHF. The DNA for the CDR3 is TGTGCCAGCAGCCCCGGGGGACGTACGAGTTATAGCAATCAGCCCCAGCATTTT.

CDR3: CASSPWEGGNYGYTF. The CDR3 DNA reads TGTGCCAGCAGTCCATGGGAGGGGGGGAACTATGGCTACACCTTC. V is TRBV12-3 or TRBV12-4 and J is TRBJ1-2; D is possibly TRBD1 (6 bases). V was trimmed by 5 bases and J by 2 bases, leaving 15 bases between them. The CDR3 is 15 amino acids.

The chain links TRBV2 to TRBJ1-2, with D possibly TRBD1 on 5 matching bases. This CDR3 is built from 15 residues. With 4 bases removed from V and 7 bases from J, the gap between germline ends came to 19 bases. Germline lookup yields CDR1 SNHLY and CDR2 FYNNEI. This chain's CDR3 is CASSAQGLREGGYTF. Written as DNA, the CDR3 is TGTGCCAGCAGTGCCCAGGGTCTGCGGGAGGGTGGCTACACCTTC.

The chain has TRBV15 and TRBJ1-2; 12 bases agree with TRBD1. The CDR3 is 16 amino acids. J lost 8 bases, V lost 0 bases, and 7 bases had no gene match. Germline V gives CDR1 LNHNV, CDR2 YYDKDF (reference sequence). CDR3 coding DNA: TGTGCCACCAGCAGAGATACCTCCGGGACAGGGGGCGGCTACACCTTC. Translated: CATSRDTSGTGGGYTF.

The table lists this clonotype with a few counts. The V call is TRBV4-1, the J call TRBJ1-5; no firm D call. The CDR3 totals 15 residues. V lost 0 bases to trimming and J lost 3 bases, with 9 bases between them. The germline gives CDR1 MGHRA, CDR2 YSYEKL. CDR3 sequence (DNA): TGCGCCAGCAGCCAAGATCTGAGGGTCAATCAGCCCCAGCATTTT. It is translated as CASSQDLRVNQPQHF.

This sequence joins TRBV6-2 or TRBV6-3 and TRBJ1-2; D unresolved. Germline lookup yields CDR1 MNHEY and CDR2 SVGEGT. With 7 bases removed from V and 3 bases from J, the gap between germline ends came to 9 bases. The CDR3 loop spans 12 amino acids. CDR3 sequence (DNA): TGTGCCAGCAAAACGGGAGACTATGGCTACACCTTC. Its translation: CASKTGDYGYTF.

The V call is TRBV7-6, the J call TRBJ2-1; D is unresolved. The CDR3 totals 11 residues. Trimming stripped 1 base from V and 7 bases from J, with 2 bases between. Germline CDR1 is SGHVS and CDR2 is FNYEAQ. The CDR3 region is CASSLENEQFF. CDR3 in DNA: TGTGCCAGCAGCTTAGAAAATGAGCAGTTCTTC.

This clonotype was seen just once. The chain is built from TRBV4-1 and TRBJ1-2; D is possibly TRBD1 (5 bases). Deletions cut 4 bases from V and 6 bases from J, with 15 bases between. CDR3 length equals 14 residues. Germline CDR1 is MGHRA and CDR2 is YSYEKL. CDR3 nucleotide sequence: TGCGCCAGCAGCCCAGGGCGACGGACTGATGGCTACACCTTC. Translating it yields CASSPGRRTDGYTF.